The 8 T cell receptor beta chains presented below share a single source sample, sequenced in a study of cytomegalovirus exposure and HLA in healthy donors. PCR amplification relied on 60 Vbeta primers (plus 13 Jbeta primers). TCRdb keeps only in-frame clones here, not all; method: immunoSEQ multiplex PCR. The sample contains a few hundred thousand clones, 85% to 95% of which appear only once. Sequencing used PBMCs. Receptors were obtained from a girl aged 2 to 9 in good health and CMV-seronegative.

The CDR3, as DNA: TGTGCCAGCGGGGGCGGGGGTATAAATGAGCAGTTCTTC. It translates to CASGGGGINEQFF. The chain has TRBV7-9 and TRBJ2-1; D may be TRBD2 (7 bases). The CDR3 loop spans 13 amino acids. V was clipped by 8 bases and J by 7 bases, with 15 bases between them. Per germline, CDR1 SEHNR and CDR2 FQNEAQ (reference sequence).

The CDR3 DNA reads as TGTGCCAGCAGTGATCAGGGCGGCGATACGCAGTATTTT. Its translation is CASSDQGGDTQYF. The chain recombines TRBV6-4 with TRBJ2-3; a weak D match, TRBD1 (5 bases). V was shortened by 3 bases and J by 6 bases, with 10 bases between the two germline ends. The germline CDR1 and CDR2 sequences are MRHNA and SNTAGT. This CDR3 is built from 13 residues.

This clone was found once. The gene calls are TRBV6-1 and TRBJ1-1; no reliable D call. The CDR3 is 13 amino acids. Trimming removed 3 bases from V and 1 base from J, with 6 bases in between. Germline CDR1 is MNHNS and CDR2 is SASEGT. The DNA for the CDR3 is TGTGCCAGCAGTGATCTTCCGAACACTGAAGCTTTCTTT. It is translated as CASSDLPNTEAFF.

The V call is TRBV18, the J call TRBJ2-7; tentatively, D is TRBD2 (6 bases). This CDR3 has 15 amino acids. V shed 3 bases and J shed 7 bases, with 19 bases lying between them. Germline values: CDR1 KGHSH, CDR2 LQKENI. The CDR3 coding sequence is TGTGCCAGCTCACCGGGACTGGAAAATACGTCGGAGCAGTACTTC. The encoded protein is CASSPGLENTSEQYF.

The chain joins TRBV18 to TRBJ1-1; D possibly corresponds to TRBD1 (5 bases). V lost 2 bases and J 4 bases, leaving 8 bases between the germline ends. There are 13 residues in the CDR3. CDR1 is KGHSH, CDR2 LQKENI, per germline. CDR3 sequence (DNA): TGTGCCAGCTCACCAAAAGACAGCACTGAAGCTTTCTTT. Translated: CASSPKDSTEAFF.

V is TRBV4-2 and J is TRBJ2-1, with no clear D. CDR3 size: 12 residues. V lost 0 bases and J lost 12, with 9 bases in between. Germline loops: CDR1 LGHNA, CDR2 YNFKEQ. The CDR3 bases are TGTGCCAGCAGCCAAGATCTGGTCGGGCAGTTCTTC. Its translation: CASSQDLVGQFF.

This chain uses TRBV29-1 with TRBJ2-6, with D possibly TRBD1 on 6 matching bases. Germline CDR1 and CDR2: SQVTM and ANQGSEA. Trimming left V 4 bases short and J 0 bases short, with 7 bases between. CDR3 length: 14 residues. CDR3: CSVGGHSGANVLTF. CDR3 DNA: TGCAGCGTTGGGGGACACTCTGGGGCCAACGTCCTGACTTTC.

The gene calls are TRBV6-5 and TRBJ1-3; no firm D call. There are 13 residues in the CDR3. Germline values: CDR1 MNHEY, CDR2 SVGAGI. V was shortened by 6 bases and J by 1 base, with 7 bases between the two germline ends. CDR3 amino acids: CASRAPSGNTIYF. CDR3 bases: TGTGCCAGCAGGGCCCCTTCTGGAAACACCATATATTTT.